The TCR beta chain described here comes from a study of control samples from healthy donors and cancer patients (dated by TCRdb to 2018 to 2020). A word on this clone: Its antigen target is currently unknown. The sample holds no much larger clone one base away, and base qualities are not on file.

From cysteine to phenylalanine, the CDR3 is 13 amino acids long. Only the CDR3 portion is preserved as DNA: 39 bases, with reading frame beginning at the first base. The receptor library was made with the immunoSEQ multiplex PCR assay. TCRdb mirrors the immuneACCESS table, restricted to in-frame sequences. Some clones are absent from its copies; in checked studies, under half trace to an unresolved V gene, and the reason for the others is unknown. The sample contains roughly 88,000 clones, 90% to 95% of them found a single time. The ten biggest clones cover 0.85% to 1% of the sample. This clonotype was obtained from a woman aged 25 to 39 in good health. The sequenced sample consisted of blood. The chain employs TRBV21-1 and TRBJ2-5; TRBD1 was called by the table and not checked on the DNA. TRBV21-1 is reported as a pseudogene. The DNA sequence is given as TGTGCCAGCAGCAAAGTCAGCCAAGAGACCCAGTACTTC. It translates as CASSKVSQETQYF.